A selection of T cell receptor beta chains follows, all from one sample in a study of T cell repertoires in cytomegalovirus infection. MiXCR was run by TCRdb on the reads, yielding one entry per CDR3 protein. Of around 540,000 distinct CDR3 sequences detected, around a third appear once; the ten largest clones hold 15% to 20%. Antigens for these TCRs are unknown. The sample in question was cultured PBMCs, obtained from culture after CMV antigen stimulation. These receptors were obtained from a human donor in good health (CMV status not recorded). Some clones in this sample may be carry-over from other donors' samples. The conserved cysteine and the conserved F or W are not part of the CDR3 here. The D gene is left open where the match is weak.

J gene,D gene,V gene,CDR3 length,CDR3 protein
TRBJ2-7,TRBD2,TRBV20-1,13,SARDTTSGLYEQY
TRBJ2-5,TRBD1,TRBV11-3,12,ASSIGRDRGTQY
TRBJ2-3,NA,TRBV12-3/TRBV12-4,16,ASSSLTGQGNPTDTQY
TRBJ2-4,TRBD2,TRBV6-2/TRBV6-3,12,ASSPGLGINIQY
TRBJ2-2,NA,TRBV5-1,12,ASSSVAATGELF
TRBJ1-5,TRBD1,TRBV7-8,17,ASSQPSGQGYYSNQPQH
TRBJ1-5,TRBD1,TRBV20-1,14,SARRDRDVGNQPQH
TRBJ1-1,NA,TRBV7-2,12,ASSSGGTNTEAF
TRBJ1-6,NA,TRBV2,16,ASSEQAPTRSYNSPLH
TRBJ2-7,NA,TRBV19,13,ASSIGGRLSYEQY
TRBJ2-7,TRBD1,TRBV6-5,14,ASSYVRGQGLNEQY
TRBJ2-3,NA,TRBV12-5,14,ASGPLGASSTDTQY